This TCR beta chain comes out of a study of blood T cell repertoires in COVID-19. Across the whole study: T cells, B-cell-depleted T cells, or PBMCs provided the cDNA or gDNA that served as material.

Source study methods: Amplification of reference gene primers provided the estimated nucleated cell counts. Some clones are missing from TCRdb's copy, which holds only in-frame ones; the method was immunoSEQ multiplex PCR. V, J and clone size were drawn from that table, and D and trimming were deduced from the DNA. The table lists under 400,000 clones, around nine tenths of them singletons, with 3.9% in the top ten. The CDR3 has 16 residues. Per the germline V gene, CDR1 is GTSNPN and CDR2 is SVGIG (reference sequence). The V gene lost 3 bases and the J gene lost 2 bases, with 14 bases spanning the gap. Seattle patient enrollment occurred during active infection, with longitudinal follow-up thereafter. This clone was found once.

Sequenced material: peripheral blood. The J gene is TRBJ1-6, the V gene TRBV30; D perhaps matches TRBD1 (6 bases). The sequence came from a woman in her sixties or seventies with COVID-19, enrolled during active disease. As DNA, the CDR3 is TGTGCCTGGAGATCTGGGCGACAGGCCTATAATTCACCCCTCCACTTT. Encoded protein: CAWRSGRQAYNSPLHF.